Each of the 30 T cell receptor beta chains below was sequenced from the same sample in a study of cytotoxic CD8 clonotypes in ibrutinib-treated CLL. Method: immunoSEQ multiplex PCR; TCRdb's copy keeps in-frame clones and lacks some. The sample includes about 200,000 clones, just over 70% seen only once; the top ten take about 6.2%. This material consisted of PBMCs, taken after 12 months of ibrutinib treatment. These TCRs come from a human donor with chronic lymphocytic leukemia.

The chain joins TRBV5-4 to TRBJ2-1, with a tentative D call TRBD2 (6 bases). The CDR3 runs to 15 residues. Germline CDR1 and CDR2: SGHNT and YYREEE (reference sequence). V gave up 3 bases and J gave up 4 bases, with 14 bases separating them. This chain's CDR3 is CASSWTNRGYNEQFF. The CDR3 region has the DNA TGTGCCAGCAGCTGGACTAATAGGGGATACAATGAGCAGTTCTTC.

This clone has only a few counts. The J gene is TRBJ1-3, the V gene TRBV9; D uncertain. The CDR3 totals 16 residues. Germline lookup yields CDR1 SGDLS and CDR2 YYNGEE. Trimming took 0 bases from V and 2 from J, leaving 12 bases between them. This chain's CDR3 is CASSVADLLPGNTIYF. DNA of the CDR3: TGTGCCAGCAGCGTAGCGGACCTACTCCCTGGAAACACCATATATTTT.

The rearrangement links TRBV11-2 to TRBJ2-1, with D maybe TRBD1 (5 bases). The V end was cut by 5 bases, the J end by 0 bases, with 11 bases between. CDR1 and CDR2 (germline): SGHAT, FQNNGV. The CDR3 contains 15 residues. The CDR3 loop is CASSLDSSSYNEQFF. CDR3 nucleotide sequence: TGTGCCAGCAGCCTCGACAGTAGCTCCTACAATGAGCAGTTCTTC.

This clone was detected a few times. The genes are TRBV9 and TRBJ1-5, with 9 bases that match TRBD1. The junction had 6 bases not matched to a gene; V was cut back by 4 bases and J by 4 bases. The length of the CDR3 is 15 residues. Germline V CDR1 and CDR2: SGDLS, YYNGEE. The CDR3 DNA reads TGTGCCAGCAGCCTCGGGACAGGGACGAATCAGCCCCAGCATTTT. Its protein is CASSLGTGTNQPQHF.

The gene calls are TRBV20-1 and TRBJ1-1, with D unclear. The CDR3 totals 11 residues. Trimming took off 6 bases at V and 0 bases at J, with 5 bases between the two ends. CDR1 and CDR2 from the germline V gene are DFQATT and SNEGSKA (reference sequence). As DNA, the CDR3 is TGCAGTGCCTGGATGAACACTGAAGCTTTCTTT. This codes for CSAWMNTEAFF.

The chain recombines TRBV4-1 with TRBJ2-7; 12 bases are a match to TRBD2. V lost 4 bases to trimming and J lost 2 bases; unmatched junction nucleotides: 9. The CDR3 has 17 residues. Germline CDR1 is MGHRA and CDR2 is YSYEKL. CDR3 DNA sequence: TGCGCCAGCAGCCCACAAGGACTAGCGGGGCCAACCTACGAGCAGTACTTC. Translated: CASSPQGLAGPTYEQYF.

The V and J genes are TRBV9 and TRBJ2-7; perhaps D is TRBD1 or TRBD2 (5 bases each). V shed 3 bases and J shed 2 bases, with 18 bases lying between them. This CDR3 comprises 16 residues. From germline, CDR1 is SGDLS and CDR2 YYNGEE. CDR3 sequence (DNA): TGTGCCAGCAGCGGCAAGAATCCGGGGCACGCCTACGAGCAGTACTTC. As protein: CASSGKNPGHAYEQYF.

The chain combines TRBV4-2 with TRBJ2-3, with 7 bases aligning to TRBD2. V lost 5 bases and J lost 2; bases outside the gene matches: 4. Germline CDR1 is LGHNA and CDR2 is YNFKEQ. The CDR3 is 14 residues long. The CDR3: CASSWGGNTDTQYF. The CDR3 bases are TGTGCCAGCAGCTGGGGGGGGAACACAGATACGCAGTATTTT.

V gene TRBV25-1 combines with J gene TRBJ2-2; TRBD2 aligns across 7 bases. The CDR3 extends over 13 amino acids. Germline loops: CDR1 MGHDK, CDR2 SYGVNS. V shed 2 bases and J 6 bases; nucleotides not matched to a gene: 0. The CDR3 sequence is CASSERGAGELFF. The CDR3 nucleotides are TGTGCCAGCAGTGAACGGGGGGCCGGGGAGCTGTTTTTT.

The rearrangement uses TRBV15 and TRBJ1-1; D call uncertain. Trimming took 4 bases from V and 3 from J, leaving 6 bases between them. The CDR3 is 12 amino acids. Germline CDR1 is LNHNV and CDR2 is YYDKDF (reference sequence). CDR3 region: CATSTGYTEAFF. CDR3 in DNA: TGTGCCACCAGCACCGGATACACTGAAGCTTTCTTT.

This clone was counted a single time. The V gene is TRBV2, the J gene TRBJ1-1; D unclear. The CDR3 totals 14 residues. V lost 2 bases to trimming and J lost 10 bases, with 17 bases between them. CDR1 SNHLY and CDR2 FYNNEI come from the germline V gene. The CDR3 protein is CASSESGNGVAAFF. The DNA for the CDR3 is TGTGCCAGCAGTGAAAGCGGTAATGGTGTCGCAGCTTTCTTT.

The V gene is TRBV30, the J gene TRBJ1-6, with 11 bases fitting TRBD1. This CDR3 has 14 amino acids. Unmatched junction bases numbered 0, after V lost 3 bases and J lost 5 bases. From germline, CDR1 is GTSNPN and CDR2 SVGIG (reference sequence). In DNA form, the CDR3 reads TGTGCCTGGAGGGGACAGGGGGATAATTCACCCCTCCACTTT. Protein sequence: CAWRGQGDNSPLHF.

V gene TRBV28 combines with J gene TRBJ2-1; weak D call: TRBD2 (5 bases). The CDR3 is 11 residues long. CDR1 and CDR2 (germline): MDHEN, SYDVKM. Trimming shortened V by 2 bases and J by 11 bases, and 7 bases separated the two germline ends. CDR3 region: CASSLRDKQFF. CDR3 nucleotides: TGTGCCAGCAGTTTACGGGATAAGCAGTTCTTC.

As concerns this clone: The sample contains more than one DNA sequence encoding this CDR3. The rearrangement joins TRBV7-8 to TRBJ1-1; no clear D. V was cut by 2 bases and J by 1 base, with 8 bases left in between. CDR1 is SGHVS and CDR2 is FQNEAQ in the germline V gene. The CDR3 runs 14 residues. In DNA form, the CDR3 reads TGTGCCAGCAGCTTATCACCCGGGAACACTGAAGCTTTCTTT. Translation: CASSLSPGNTEAFF.

This chain uses TRBV7-8 with TRBJ2-3, with D hard to call. Germline V CDR1 and CDR2: SGHVS, FQNEAQ. The CDR3 sequence is 14 residues long. Trimming pared 5 bases from V and 0 bases from J, leaving 9 bases between. The CDR3 region is CASSLRRSTDTQYF. As DNA, the CDR3 is TGTGCCAGCAGCCTCCGGCGGAGCACAGATACGCAGTATTTT.

The chain joins TRBV27 to TRBJ1-5; TRBD1 agrees at 7 bases. Germline trimming cut 6 bases from V and 7 bases from J; bases unmatched to any gene: 9. Looked up from germline, CDR1 is MNHEY and CDR2 is SMNVEV (reference sequence). This CDR3 region has 14 residues. The CDR3 nucleotides read TGTGCCAGCAGGGCCCAGACAGGGCAACAGCCCCAGCATTTT. Amino acids: CASRAQTGQQPQHF.

This chain links TRBV7-9 with TRBJ1-1; 7 nucleotides match TRBD1. V gave up 5 bases and J gave up 6 bases; unmatched junction bases: 12. There are 15 residues in the CDR3. In germline, CDR1 is SEHNR, CDR2 FQNEAQ (reference sequence). CDR3 nucleotide sequence: TGTGCCAGCAGCGCGAGCCAGGGGGGCAGAGCTGAAGCTTTCTTT. It yields the protein CASSASQGGRAEAFF.

CDR3 amino acids: CASSFPIGEQYF. Here the CDR3 DNA reads TGTGCCAGCAGTTTCCCCATTGGCGAGCAGTACTTC. The chain joins TRBV28 to TRBJ2-7; D is uncertain. The V and J ends lost 3 bases and 6 bases respectively, with 9 bases between them. Per the germline V gene, CDR1 is MDHEN and CDR2 is SYDVKM. This CDR3 contains 12 residues.

This chain uses TRBV7-2 with TRBJ1-2, with no clear D. Germline CDR1 reads SGHTA; CDR2 reads FQGNSA. This CDR3 has 16 amino acids. Trimming took off 10 bases at V and 0 bases at J, with 21 bases between the two ends. The CDR3 is CANRPGGDQPNYGYTF. The CDR3 region has the DNA TGTGCCAACCGACCGGGCGGGGATCAACCTAACTATGGCTACACCTTC.

This clone appeared a few times. The V gene is TRBV9, the J gene TRBJ1-1, with a weak D call TRBD1 (6 bases). The germline CDR1 and CDR2 sequences are SGDLS and YYNGEE. The germline V and J ends were trimmed by 3 bases and 6 bases, with 15 bases remaining between them. CDR3 length equals 14 residues. The chain's CDR3 is CASSGRQAGSEAFF. Written as DNA, the CDR3 is TGTGCCAGCAGCGGAAGACAGGCCGGTTCTGAAGCTTTCTTT. Looking up the rest from reference TRBV9 and TRBJ1-1 gives the full variable domain: DSGVTQTPKHLITATGQRVTLRCSPRSGDLSVYWYQQSLDQGLQFLIQYYNGEERAKGNILERFSAQQFPDLHSELNLSSLELGDSALYFCASSGRQAGSEAFFGQGTRLTVV.

In DNA, the CDR3 is TGCGCCAGCAGCCAAGGACTAGTCGGGGTTGAGCAGTTCTTC. The encoded protein is CASSQGLVGVEQFF. V and J are TRBV4-1 and TRBJ2-1, with D possibly matching TRBD2 (6 bases). The CDR3 loop spans 14 amino acids. Germline V gene lookup returns CDR1 MGHRA and CDR2 YSYEKL. V dropped 1 base and J dropped 9 bases, with 13 bases sitting between them.

The rearrangement joins TRBV6-9 to TRBJ1-3; TRBD1 aligns across 7 bases. The germline gives CDR1 MNHGY, CDR2 SVAAGI. V shed 9 bases, J shed 0 bases, and the junction held 5 bases outside the gene matches. This CDR3 has 14 amino acids. CDR3 bases: TGTGCCAGACCGACAGGGCACTCTGGAAACACCATATATTTT. Translated: CARPTGHSGNTIYF.

The rearrangement joins TRBV5-1 to TRBJ1-1; D uncertain. Germline V gene data show CDR1 as SGHRS and CDR2 as YFSETQ. V lost 2 bases and J 3 bases, leaving 11 bases between the germline ends. CDR3 length: 14 residues. The CDR3 loop reads CASSFVSEYTEAFF. DNA of the CDR3: TGCGCCAGCAGCTTCGTTTCGGAATACACTGAAGCTTTCTTT.

The chain employs TRBV11-1 and TRBJ1-3, with D unclear. Germline V gene lookup returns CDR1 SGHAT and CDR2 FQDESV (reference sequence). V was clipped by 2 bases and J by 0 bases, with 8 bases between them. This CDR3 has 15 amino acids. The CDR3 is CASSLTRLSGNTIYF. The CDR3, as DNA: TGTGCCAGCAGCTTAACTCGCCTCTCTGGAAACACCATATATTTT.

The gene calls are TRBV7-2 and TRBJ2-3; D is perhaps TRBD1 or TRBD2 (6 bases each). Germline V lookup: CDR1 SGHTA, CDR2 FQGNSA. The CDR3 consists of 14 residues. The V end was cut by 2 bases, the J end by 3 bases, with 9 bases between. The CDR3: CASSLWGATDTQYF. The CDR3 bases are TGTGCCAGCAGCTTATGGGGGGCAACAGATACGCAGTATTTT.

This chain connects TRBV27 to TRBJ2-6; 8 bases are shared with TRBD1. The J segment lost 4 bases and the V segment lost 4 bases, leaving 9 bases of the junction unmatched. This CDR3 has 17 residues. Per germline, CDR1 MNHEY and CDR2 SMNVEV (reference sequence). In DNA form, the CDR3 reads TGTGCCAGCAGTTCGAGACAGGGGAGCGCCGGGGCCAACGTCCTGACTTTC. Translating it yields CASSSRQGSAGANVLTF.

The J gene is TRBJ1-1, the V gene TRBV7-3, with a tentative D call TRBD1 (5 bases). CDR3 length: 14 residues. CDR1 is SGHTA, CDR2 FQGTGA, per germline. With 2 bases removed from V and 7 bases from J, the gap between germline ends came to 14 bases. In DNA form, the CDR3 reads TGTGCCAGCAGCTTAGAGAGCAGGGTTAGTGAAGCTTTCTTT. Translating gives CASSLESRVSEAFF.

The rearrangement joins TRBV30 to TRBJ1-5, with 8 bases lining up with TRBD1. Looked up from germline, CDR1 is GTSNPN and CDR2 is SVGIG (reference sequence). This CDR3 contains 17 residues. With V trimmed by 0 bases and J by 2 bases, 9 bases remained unmatched. Here the CDR3 reads CAWSVGGSQGGNQPQHF. The CDR3 coding sequence is TGTGCCTGGAGTGTAGGAGGATCACAGGGGGGCAATCAGCCCCAGCATTTT.

V gene TRBV5-6 combines with J gene TRBJ2-1, with 7 nucleotides matching TRBD2. The CDR3 is 14 amino acids. Per germline, CDR1 SGHDT and CDR2 YYEEEE. Trimming took 3 bases from V and 2 from J; bases not matched to a gene: 2. Here the CDR3 reads CASSSGLAYNEQFF. Written as DNA, the CDR3 is TGTGCCAGCAGCTCCGGACTAGCCTACAATGAGCAGTTCTTC.

V gene TRBV18 combines with J gene TRBJ1-5, with D unresolved. The CDR3 contains 14 residues. Per germline, CDR1 KGHSH and CDR2 LQKENI. Trimming removed 8 bases from V and 3 bases from J, with 14 bases in between. The CDR3 bases are TGTGCCAGCGCCCGAGAGCAGCTCAATCAGCCCCAGCATTTT. It is translated as CASAREQLNQPQHF.